The clone carrying this TCR beta chain was seen only a few times. Germline trimming cut 0 bases from V and 2 bases from J; bases unmatched to any gene: 7. The CDR3 runs to 17 residues. Germline CDR1 is SGHNT and CDR2 is YYREEE (reference sequence). Time point given: patch test 1, 2 weeks after DPC sensitization. Documented treatment: therapeutic diphenylcyclopropenone sensitization with weekly scalp DPC. Donation of samples came from alopecia patients who were 18 to 70 years old and suitable for DPC. The sample comes from a study of human T cells and chemical hapten exposure. From the RACE reads, TCRdb called clonotypes with MiXCR, one entry per CDR3 protein. Of about 82,000 distinct CDR3 sequences detected, around a tenth appear once; the ten largest clones hold roughly 4.2%.

The origin of this receptor is a woman in her forties or fifties with alopecia areata. Some clones in this sample may be carry-over from other donors' samples. The sample here was whole blood, taken in connection with sensitization to the hapten diphenylcyclopropenone (DPC). The chain has TRBV5-4 and TRBJ2-7, with 11 bases aligning to TRBD1. In DNA form, the CDR3 reads TGTGCCAGCAGCTTGGGCGGACAGGGGGCTAACGCCTACGAGCAGTACTTC. Translation gives CASSLGGQGANAYEQYF.